The 10 T cell receptor beta chains below come from one sample, sequenced in a study of identical twins. One entry per CDR3 protein results from TCRdb running MiXCR on the 5' RACE reads. The repertoire holds more than 400,000 distinct CDR3 sequences, roughly 15% seen once, with roughly 0.46% in the top ten. These same records also appear under a second study, on yellow fever vaccine responses in identical twins.

The sequenced sample was CD4+ T cells sorted from blood. The receptor source for this set is a woman between 18 and 29 years old in good health.

This clonotype appeared a few times. The chain joins TRBV7-2 to TRBJ2-2; 8 bases line up with TRBD2. This CDR3 is built from 16 residues. The J segment lost 3 bases and the V segment lost 4 bases, leaving 7 bases of the junction unmatched. Germline CDR1 is SGHTA and CDR2 is FQGNSA. The CDR3: CASSSLAGYYTGELFF. The CDR3 DNA reads TGTGCCAGCAGCTCCCTAGCGGGTTATTACACCGGGGAGCTGTTTTTT.

This chain joins TRBV18 and TRBJ2-7; maybe TRBD2 (6 bases). From germline, CDR1 is KGHSH and CDR2 LQKENI. Trimming pared 2 bases from V and 2 bases from J, leaving 10 bases between. The CDR3 sequence is 14 residues long. The CDR3 is CASSPTSPTYEQYF. CDR3 nucleotide sequence: TGTGCCAGCTCACCAACTAGCCCAACCTACGAGCAGTACTTC.

This clonotype has a handful of counts. J is TRBJ2-1 and V is TRBV6-1; D gene ambiguous. Germline CDR1 and CDR2: MNHNS and SASEGT. V lost 1 base and J lost 12, with 13 bases in between. The CDR3 extends over 13 amino acids. Here the CDR3 reads CASSEGATSGQFF. The CDR3 DNA reads as TGTGCCAGCAGTGAAGGCGCCACCTCCGGGCAGTTCTTC.

In this sample, this clonotype turned up a few times. The chain carries TRBV28 and TRBJ2-4; 7 bases are shared with TRBD2. The CDR3 extends over 12 amino acids. Germline V gene data show CDR1 as MDHEN and CDR2 as SYDVKM. The junction had 9 bases not matched to a gene; V was cut back by 5 bases and J by 14 bases. The CDR3, as DNA: TGTGCCAGCAGTGCCAGCGGGGCAATCAAGTACTTC. Amino acids: CASSASGAIKYF.

This clonotype has only a few counts. This chain uses TRBV5-1 with TRBJ2-5; possibly TRBD2 for D (5 bases). V lost 3 bases, J lost 0 bases, and 6 bases lay in between. There are 13 residues in the CDR3. Germline values: CDR1 SGHRS, CDR2 YFSETQ. CDR3 region: CASSWEYQETQYF. In DNA, the CDR3 is TGCGCCAGCAGCTGGGAGTACCAAGAGACCCAGTACTTC.

This clonotype has at least ten counts. The chain joins TRBV5-6 to TRBJ1-1; tentative D call: TRBD1 (6 bases). Trimming took off 0 bases at V and 1 base at J, with 10 bases between the two ends. The CDR3 covers 15 residues. Germline CDR1 and CDR2: SGHDT and YYEEEE. The CDR3 protein is CASSLAGGGNTEAFF. In DNA form, the CDR3 reads TGTGCCAGCAGCTTGGCCGGGGGCGGGAACACTGAAGCTTTCTTT.

This clonotype has a handful of counts. The chain employs TRBV12-3 or TRBV12-4 and TRBJ1-5, with a weak D call TRBD1 (5 bases). V lost 2 bases, J lost 11 bases, and 13 bases lay in between. CDR3 size: 13 residues. CDR3 loop: CASSLRVEGAQHF. The DNA of the CDR3 is TGTGCCAGCAGTTTAAGGGTGGAAGGGGCCCAGCATTTT.

Turning to this clonotype: The junction differs from germline at one of its ends, possibly a read error. The chain employs TRBV10-3 and TRBJ2-3; 11 bases are a match to TRBD2. The CDR3 totals 16 residues. Germline-derived CDR1 and CDR2 are ENHRY and SYGVKD. CDR3 DNA: TGTGCCATCGGTGAGGCTAGCGGGGGGCGCACAGATACGCAGTATTTT. Its translation: CAIGEASGGRTDTQYF.

In its sample, this clonotype was seen a few times. The chain joins TRBV6-1 to TRBJ2-1; 11 bases are a match to TRBD2. V dropped 6 bases and J dropped 8; count of bases not matched to a gene: 6. The CDR3 consists of 14 residues. The V gene's germline CDR1 is MNHNS and CDR2 SASEGT. For the CDR3, the DNA is TGTGCCAGCAGCCCTAGCGGGAGGCTCGATGAGCAGTTCTTC. Protein: CASSPSGRLDEQFF.

The chain is built from TRBV7-9 and TRBJ2-2, with a weak D call TRBD2 (6 bases). The CDR3 contains 16 residues. Trimming removed 5 bases at V and 5 bases at J, with 18 bases between. Germline lookup yields CDR1 SEHNR and CDR2 FQNEAQ (reference sequence). CDR3 DNA sequence: TGTGCCAGCAGCGCAAGGGGACTGCGGAGGACCGGGGAGCTGTTTTTT. Protein sequence: CASSARGLRRTGELFF.